A single sample is the source of the 8 T cell receptor beta chains below, sequenced in a study of monozygotic twins with inflammatory bowel disease. Reprocessing the 5' RACE reads, TCRdb reports a single entry for every CDR3 protein and omits DNA. Here the sample table reports 200,000 to 250,000 distinct CDR3 sequences. Sequencing input: blood. The receptors here all came from a human donor with ulcerative colitis or Crohn's disease, or a healthy co-twin of an affected twin (not recorded which).

J is TRBJ2-3 and V is TRBV5-6; TCRdb names TRBD1, which stays unverified in the absence of DNA. This CDR3 spans 14 amino acids. Germline V CDR1 and CDR2: SGHDT, YYEEEE. The CDR3 region is CASSSTGPTDTQYF.

This chain links TRBV7-2 with TRBJ1-2. Germline CDR1 reads SGHTA; CDR2 reads FQGNSA. CDR3 size: 13 residues. This CDR3 reads CASSPQQSYGYTF.

CDR3 sequence reads: CASSQLLGSPLHF. V gene TRBV4-1 combines with J gene TRBJ1-6. Germline V CDR1 and CDR2: MGHRA, YSYEKL. The CDR3 loop spans 13 amino acids.

The chain employs TRBV29-1 and TRBJ2-4; the TCRdb call, TRBD2, lacks DNA for checking. CDR1 and CDR2 from the germline V gene are SQVTM and ANQGSEA. The CDR3 is made up of 11 amino acids. This CDR3 is CSVGLYDIQYF.

The V gene is TRBV5-1, the J gene TRBJ2-7. This CDR3 is 15 amino acids long. Germline CDR1 SGHRS, CDR2 YFSETQ. The CDR3 protein is CASSLEIGGSYEQYF.

V gene TRBV27 combines with J gene TRBJ2-1; the TCRdb D gene call, TRBD1, has no DNA to confirm it. Germline assignment: CDR1 MNHEY and CDR2 SMNVEV (reference sequence). There are 14 residues in the CDR3. The chain's CDR3 is CASSPLTGGDEQFF.

This chain connects TRBV7-2 to TRBJ2-5; TCRdb's D call of TRBD1 is untestable without DNA. The CDR3 has 14 amino acids. Germline CDR1 reads SGHTA; CDR2 reads FQGNSA. CDR3 sequence reads: CASSPGQGPETQYF.

The V and J genes are TRBV30 and TRBJ2-1; with no DNA, the TCRdb D assignment of TRBD2 cannot be verified. The CDR3 loop spans 15 amino acids. The germline V gene has CDR1 GTSNPN and CDR2 SVGIG (reference sequence). The chain's CDR3 is CAWSLGLAVYNEQFF.